Below are 30 T cell receptor beta chains sequenced from a single sample in a study of T-cell reconstitution after alpha-beta-depleted transplantation in children. The library targeted TCRbeta and was prepared with unique molecular identifiers. TCRdb used MiXCR to reprocess the PCR reads, holding one entry per CDR3 protein. The sample includes about 72,000 distinct CDR3 sequences, about 7.3% of them seen just once. The specimen was PBMCs from the stem cell graft donor, collected from the stem cell graft. These receptors were obtained from a human donor who donated a stem cell graft to a child with acute lymphoblastic leukemia.

This clonotype was detected ten times or more. V usage is TRBV5-1 and J usage is TRBJ2-7, with 7 bases fitting TRBD1. After removal of 4 bases from V and 2 bases from J, the junction contained 6 bases not matched to a gene. This CDR3 region has 14 residues. Germline CDR1 reads SGHRS; CDR2 reads YFSETQ. CDR3 DNA: TGCGCCAGCAGCCCCGGACAGGTGCCCTACGAGCAGTACTTC. The encoded protein is CASSPGQVPYEQYF.

This clonotype was detected many times. The rearrangement uses TRBV7-6 and TRBJ1-5; D gene uncertain. The CDR3 has 15 amino acids. CDR1 is SGHVS, CDR2 FNYEAQ, per germline. Trimming stripped 2 bases from V and 0 bases from J, with 8 bases between. CDR3 bases: TGTGCCAGCAGCTTATCTGACTCTAGCAATCAGCCCCAGCATTTT. Amino acids: CASSLSDSSNQPQHF.

There are a few counts of this clonotype. The rearrangement joins TRBV29-1 to TRBJ2-1; 8 bases are a match to TRBD2. The length of the CDR3 is 13 residues. Trimming cost V 6 bases and J 7 bases; bases outside gene matches: 8. Germline CDR1 is SQVTM and CDR2 is ANQGSEA. CDR3 DNA: TGCAGCGTACCGGGACTAGGGTTAAATGAGCAGTTCTTC. Residues: CSVPGLGLNEQFF.

This clonotype was counted ten times or more. The rearrangement joins TRBV6-5 to TRBJ2-3, with 12 bases fitting TRBD2. This CDR3 has 14 residues. J lost 9 bases, V lost 4 bases, and 5 bases had no gene match. Germline CDR1 MNHEY, CDR2 SVGAGI. CDR3: CASSSSGGAGTQYF. As DNA, the CDR3 is TGTGCCAGCAGTTCTAGCGGGGGGGCGGGGACGCAGTATTTT.

This clonotype has a handful of counts. In DNA, the CDR3 is TGTGCCAGCAGTTTACCCCTTGACACTTACTACGAGCAGTACTTC. This gives the protein CASSLPLDTYYEQYF. The V gene is TRBV12-3 or TRBV12-4, the J gene TRBJ2-7; D is undetermined. There are 15 residues in the CDR3. V lost 2 bases and J lost 3, with 14 bases in between.

There are many counts of this clonotype. This chain uses TRBV7-8 with TRBJ2-6; D is perhaps TRBD1 (7 bases). CDR3 size: 16 residues. The germline V gene has CDR1 SGHVS and CDR2 FQNEAQ. V was clipped by 5 bases and J by 2 bases, with 13 bases between them. The CDR3 is CASSPEGAAGANVLTF. DNA of the CDR3: TGTGCCAGCAGCCCGGAGGGGGCTGCTGGGGCCAACGTCCTGACTTTC.

In this sample, this clonotype turned up many times. The V call is TRBV29-1, the J call TRBJ2-5; TRBD2 matches 12 bases. The CDR3 has 17 residues. The germline V gene encodes CDR1 SQVTM and CDR2 ANQGSEA. J lost 2 bases, V lost 6 bases, and 13 bases had no gene match. CDR3 nucleotides: TGCAGCGTCGTCGGACTAGCGGGGACCGTTGTTCAAGAGACCCAGTACTTC. Its protein product is CSVVGLAGTVVQETQYF.

This clonotype was seen ten or more times. A junction boundary mismatches the germline segment, possibly from a read error. The chain is built from TRBV7-7 and TRBJ2-2, with TRBD1 identical over 8 bases. Looked up from germline, CDR1 is SSHAT and CDR2 is FNYEAQ (reference sequence). The CDR3 has 16 residues. The CDR3 loop reads CSSSPRQGPYTGELFF. The CDR3, as DNA: TGTTCCAGCAGCCCGCGACAGGGGCCCTACACCGGGGAGCTGTTTTTT.

This clonotype appeared many times. The junction shows a germline mismatch at one end, possibly a read error. This chain joins TRBV5-1 and TRBJ2-3; D might be TRBD2 (6 bases). The CDR3 is 15 amino acids. Germline values: CDR1 SGHRS, CDR2 YFSETQ. This chain's CDR3 is CSSSVRTTSTDTQYF. The CDR3 nucleotides are TGCTCCAGCAGCGTACGGACTACTAGCACAGATACGCAGTATTTT.

There are many counts of this clonotype. The V gene is TRBV20-1, the J gene TRBJ2-7; TRBD1 matches at 9 bases. Germline CDR1 is DFQATT and CDR2 is SNEGSKA (reference sequence). The junction had 6 bases not matched to a gene; V was cut back by 0 bases and J by 3 bases. The CDR3 extends over 15 amino acids. Here the CDR3 reads CSARDPGQGNYEQYF. The CDR3 DNA is TGCAGTGCTAGAGATCCCGGACAGGGGAACTACGAGCAGTACTTC.

The CDR3 DNA is TGTGCCAGCAGTGGGGGGACTAGGTATTTTCAAGGCAATGAGCAGTTCTTC. Encoded protein: CASSGGTRYFQGNEQFF. The rearrangement joins TRBV25-1 to TRBJ2-1; TRBD2 aligns across 8 bases. J lost 6 bases, V lost 4 bases, and 14 bases had no gene match. CDR3 length equals 17 residues. Germline V gene sequence: CDR1 MGHDK, CDR2 SYGVNS.

This clonotype has a handful of counts. The V gene is TRBV27, the J gene TRBJ2-2; 13 bases are shared with TRBD2. The CDR3 runs to 20 residues. J gave up 6 bases and V 2 bases, and 15 bases lay outside the gene matches. CDR1 is MNHEY and CDR2 is SMNVEV in the germline V gene (reference sequence). In DNA, the CDR3 is TGTGCCAGCAGTTTACGAGGGCGGGGACTAGCGGGACCCCGGGCCGGGGAGCTGTTTTTT. It translates to CASSLRGRGLAGPRAGELFF.

This clonotype was found many times. The chain uses TRBV4-3 and TRBJ2-2; a weak D match, TRBD2 (7 bases). Trimming left V 8 bases short and J 1 base short, with 14 bases between. From germline, CDR1 is LGHNA and CDR2 YSLEER. The CDR3 totals 15 residues. The CDR3 reads CASGEGGGNTGELFF. The CDR3 region has the DNA TGCGCCAGCGGAGAGGGAGGGGGGAACACCGGGGAGCTGTTTTTT.

This clonotype was detected ten times or more. The chain combines TRBV5-1 with TRBJ2-3; no clear D. Germline V lookup: CDR1 SGHRS, CDR2 YFSETQ. Trimming took off 0 bases at V and 1 base at J, with 9 bases between the two ends. This CDR3 comprises 15 residues. The CDR3 DNA follows: TGCGCCAGCAGCTTGGGAGTTCACGGCACAGATACGCAGTATTTT. Protein sequence: CASSLGVHGTDTQYF.

This clonotype was seen many times. This sequence joins TRBV28 and TRBJ2-3; possible D gene TRBD2, 6 bases. Germline CDR1 reads MDHEN; CDR2 reads SYDVKM. V gave up 10 bases and J gave up 2 bases, with 13 bases separating them. This CDR3 region has 13 residues. The CDR3 loop is CATQDYSTDTQYF. The CDR3 region has the DNA TGTGCCACCCAGGACTATTCCACAGATACGCAGTATTTT.

The sample holds many counts of this clonotype. The chain links TRBV12-5 to TRBJ1-1; D unresolved. With 1 base removed from V and 4 bases from J, the gap between germline ends came to 10 bases. The CDR3 runs 14 residues. In germline, CDR1 is LGHNT, CDR2 FRNRAP. CDR3 nucleotides: TGTGCTAGTGGTTTGGGGCGGGCAGGCACTGAAGCTTTCTTT. Translation: CASGLGRAGTEAFF.

This clonotype was detected many times. J is TRBJ2-2 and V is TRBV5-1, with a tentative D call TRBD2 (6 bases). Trimming stripped 4 bases from V and 1 base from J, with 11 bases between. The CDR3 is 15 residues long. Looked up from germline, CDR1 is SGHRS and CDR2 is YFSETQ. The CDR3 sequence is CASSRGTGNTGELFF. The CDR3 nucleotides are TGCGCCAGCAGCCGCGGGACGGGGAACACCGGGGAGCTGTTTTTT.

In its sample, this clonotype was seen a few times. V is TRBV10-1 and J is TRBJ1-6, with D maybe TRBD1 (6 bases). The CDR3 totals 14 residues. V was shortened by 3 bases and J by 7 bases, with 10 bases between the two germline ends. Germline loops: CDR1 WNHNN, CDR2 SYGVQD (reference sequence). The CDR3 nucleotides read TGCGCCAGCAGTGAAGGGGGGCTGAATTCACCCCTCCACTTT. It yields the protein CASSEGGLNSPLHF.

The chain recombines TRBV7-9 with TRBJ2-2; possibly TRBD1 or TRBD2 for D (5 bases each). The V gene's germline CDR1 is SEHNR and CDR2 FQNEAQ (reference sequence). The CDR3 totals 14 residues. The V gene lost 5 bases and the J gene lost 9 bases, with 16 bases spanning the gap. The CDR3 nucleotides read TGTGCCAGCAGCCATCGGGACCCCCCCTGGGAGCTGTTTTTT. It encodes CASSHRDPPWELFF.

V is TRBV4-3 and J is TRBJ2-1; TRBD2 aligns across 7 bases. Germline values: CDR1 LGHNA, CDR2 YSLEER. The CDR3 covers 17 residues. The V segment lost 0 bases and the J segment 7 bases; nucleotides outside the gene matches: 12. The chain's CDR3 is CASSQDFLELARNEQFF. CDR3 sequence (DNA): TGCGCCAGCAGCCAAGATTTTCTGGAACTAGCGAGAAATGAGCAGTTCTTC.

This sequence joins TRBV28 and TRBJ2-2, with D maybe TRBD2 (6 bases). CDR3 length: 16 amino acids. Germline loops: CDR1 MDHEN, CDR2 SYDVKM. Deletions cut 5 bases from V and 2 bases from J, with 15 bases between. The CDR3 DNA is TGTGCCAGCAGTCGTTGGGGCGGGGTAAACACCGGGGAGCTGTTTTTT. Protein: CASSRWGGVNTGELFF.

This clonotype was seen many times. A much bigger clone sits one base away, suggesting this may be a read error. This chain links TRBV6-4 with TRBJ1-1; D is perhaps TRBD1 (5 bases). The CDR3 runs 13 residues. The germline gives CDR1 MRHNA, CDR2 SNTAGT. CDR3 DNA sequence: TGTGCCAGCAGTCTGGGGGGAGAAACTGAATCTTTCTTT. Amino acids: CASSLGGETESFF.

This chain uses TRBV5-6 with TRBJ2-3; D uncertain. The V and J ends lost 0 bases and 2 bases respectively, with 7 bases between them. Per germline, CDR1 SGHDT and CDR2 YYEEEE. The CDR3 is 14 residues long. CDR3 region: CASSLVGTTDTQYF. CDR3 nucleotide sequence: TGTGCCAGCAGCTTGGTGGGCACCACAGATACGCAGTATTTT. The full variable domain, completed using reference TRBV5-6 and TRBJ2-3, is DAGVTQSPTHLIKTRGQQVTLRCSPKSGHDTVSWYQQALGQGPQFIFQYYEEEERQRGNFPDRFSGHQFPNYSSELNVNALLLGDSALYLCASSLVGTTDTQYFGPGTRLTVL.

This clonotype was counted many times. CDR3 sequence reads: CASQSDSGANVLTF. DNA for the CDR3: TGCGCCAGCCAGAGCGATTCCGGGGCCAACGTCCTGACTTTC. This chain connects TRBV5-1 to TRBJ2-6, with D unresolved. The CDR3 length is 14 residues. The germline V gene encodes CDR1 SGHRS and CDR2 YFSETQ. V shed 7 bases and J shed 4 bases, with 12 bases lying between them. Based on the CDR3 plus reference TRBV5-1 and TRBJ2-6, the full variable domain is KAGVTQTPRYLIKTRGQQVTLSCSPISGHRSVSWYQQTPGQGLQFLFEYFSETQRNKGNFPGRFSGRQFSNSRSEMNVSTLELGDSALYLCASQSDSGANVLTFGAGSRLTVL.

CDR3 sequence (DNA): TGTGCCAGCTCACCCGGGGACCTCACTACGGATACGCAGTATTTT. Translated, it gives CASSPGDLTTDTQYF. The chain couples TRBV18 to TRBJ2-3; the D call may be TRBD1 or TRBD2 (5 bases each). V lost 3 bases and J 6 bases, leaving 16 bases between the germline ends. CDR1 and CDR2 (germline): KGHSH, LQKENI. The CDR3 is 15 amino acids.

This clonotype appeared many times. CDR3 residues: CASSLDGLSRGTEAFF. The CDR3 DNA is TGTGCCAGCAGCTTAGATGGCCTTTCGAGAGGCACTGAAGCTTTCTTT. The chain combines TRBV7-2 with TRBJ1-1; no reliable D call. Trimming removed 1 base at V and 4 bases at J, with 16 bases between. CDR3 length equals 16 residues. Germline V CDR1 and CDR2: SGHTA, FQGNSA. Supplemented by reference TRBV7-2 and TRBJ1-1, the full variable domain reads GAGVSQSPSNKVTEKGKDVELRCDPISGHTALYWYRQSLGQGLEFLIYFQGNSAPDKSGLPSDRFSAERTGGSVSTLTIQRTQQEDSAVYLCASSLDGLSRGTEAFFGQGTRLTVV.

This chain uses TRBV18 with TRBJ2-1, with TRBD2 matching 8 bases. V dropped 3 bases and J dropped 6; count of bases not matched to a gene: 10. The CDR3 contains 16 residues. The germline V gene has CDR1 KGHSH and CDR2 LQKENI. The CDR3: CASSPLDRTSPNEQFF. DNA for the CDR3: TGTGCCAGCTCACCCCTGGATCGGACTAGCCCCAATGAGCAGTTCTTC.

There are many counts of this clonotype. The chain combines TRBV27 with TRBJ1-5, with D perhaps TRBD1 (5 bases). Germline CDR1 MNHEY, CDR2 SMNVEV (reference sequence). The CDR3 length is 15 residues. Between the trimmed V and J ends, which lost 9 bases and 5 bases, there was a span of 20 bases. The DNA of the CDR3 is TGTGCCAGTTCCTCCCGTCAAGGGGCTGATCAGCCCCAGCATTTT. Translating gives CASSSRQGADQPQHF.

In this sample, this clonotype turned up a few times. V usage is TRBV7-3 and J usage is TRBJ2-3, with a weak D call TRBD2 (6 bases). V shed 1 base and J shed 7 bases, with 15 bases lying between them. Germline V CDR1 and CDR2: SGHTA, FQGTGA. The CDR3 is 15 amino acids. The CDR3 reads CASSLIGGERNTQYF. CDR3 bases: TGTGCCAGCAGCTTAATCGGCGGGGAACGGAATACGCAGTATTTT.

This clonotype was seen many times. At one end the junction does not follow the germline gene, possibly because of a read error. This rearrangement joins TRBV12-3 or TRBV12-4 to TRBJ2-5; possible D gene TRBD2, 5 bases. This CDR3 has 17 residues. The DNA of the CDR3 is TGTGCCAGCAGTCTTAGGGTTCCAGCGGAACTAAGTTTTGTTCTGCACTTC. Its protein is CASSLRVPAELSFVLHF.